This TCR beta chain was identified during a study of T cells in Graves' hyperthyroidism and ophthalmopathy. Amplification targeted TCR beta CDR3 regions from RNA transcripts. Using the HTBI primer set, a first-round RT-PCR was run on the TCR CDR3. TCRdb re-derived calls from the multiplex PCR reads in MiXCR, one entry per CDR3 protein. The repertoire holds some 300,000 distinct CDR3 sequences, roughly 19% seen once, with less than 40% in the top ten. On this clonotype: No antigen is known for it.

Whole-study findings and limits: Model-based prediction identified ophthalmopathy a median around seven months prior to its onset. In blood, most of the thyroid clonotypes expanded above 0.001 were also present.

V shed 2 bases and J shed 10 bases, with 12 bases lying between them. The CDR3 extends over 13 amino acids. Germline assignment: CDR1 MNHEY and CDR2 SVGEGT. This TCR was recovered from a man in his fifties or sixties with Graves' ophthalmopathy. This chain connects TRBV6-2 or TRBV6-3 to TRBJ2-1, with D possibly matching TRBD1 (6 bases). Sequenced: blood. Here the CDR3 DNA reads TGTGCCAGCAGTTACCGTCCAGGGGACGAGCAGTTCTTC. It encodes CASSYRPGDEQFF.